The clone carrying this T cell receptor beta chain was counted many times. Its antigen is not identified. The entry originates in a study of T cells in Graves' hyperthyroidism and ophthalmopathy. Exclusion of a patient resulted from uncontrolled infection, other autoimmune disease, pregnancy or lactation. Study-level points and caveats: Peripheral blood also featured most of the thyroid clonotypes expanded above 0.001. Ophthalmopathy could be told apart from stable hyperthyroidism with a 13 V-J model.

RNA transcripts served as the template for amplifying TCR beta CDR3 regions. First-round RT-PCR with HTBI primers amplified the TCR CDR3 region. TCRdb reprocessed the multiplex PCR reads with MiXCR, giving one entry per CDR3 protein. The table has 560,000 or so distinct CDR3 sequences, 46% seen once. The V gene's germline CDR1 is LNHNV and CDR2 YYDKDF (reference sequence). The CDR3 has 15 residues. V shed 2 bases and J 4 bases; nucleotides not matched to a gene: 4. What was sequenced was peripheral blood or thyroid tissue (not recorded which). The sequence derives from a woman under 30 with Graves' hyperthyroidism. V and J are TRBV15 and TRBJ1-3; 8 bases align to TRBD1. CDR3 residues: CATSRTTGDGNTIYF. CDR3 DNA sequence: TGTGCCACCAGCAGAACGACAGGGGACGGAAACACCATATATTTT.